The 24 T cell receptor beta chains listed next were all sequenced from one sample in a study of CD4 T cells in relation to SARS-CoV-2 and coronaviruses. This table comes from immunoSEQ multiplex PCR, and its TCRdb copy is limited to in-frame clones, with some not included. The table records approximately 43,000 clones, 84% of them present only once. Their recognized antigens are unknown. Sequenced material: naive CD4+ T cells from PBMCs, cultured in vitro. Subset defined: naive CD4+ T cells isolated by negative enrichment. These receptors were obtained from an adult with COVID-19.

The chain has TRBV5-1 and TRBJ2-1; 10 bases align to TRBD2. J lost 6 bases, V lost 5 bases, and 8 bases had no gene match. The CDR3 loop spans 15 amino acids. CDR1 and CDR2 (germline): SGHRS, YFSETQ. The CDR3 DNA reads TGCGCCAGCAGTCCCCTAGCGGGAGAAATCAATGAGCAGTTCTTC. As protein: CASSPLAGEINEQFF.

The gene calls are TRBV29-1 and TRBJ2-1, with TRBD2 matching over 9 bases. V was clipped by 5 bases and J by 3 bases; unmatched bases: 2. This CDR3 region has 13 residues. Germline V gene sequence: CDR1 SQVTM, CDR2 ANQGSEA. CDR3 amino acids: CSVRAGGYNEQFF. The CDR3 DNA reads TGCAGCGTTCGAGCGGGAGGCTACAATGAGCAGTTCTTC.

The J gene is TRBJ2-2, the V gene TRBV6-4, with 10 bases aligning to TRBD2. This CDR3 region has 15 residues. Germline trimming cut 5 bases from V and 6 bases from J; bases unmatched to any gene: 6. Germline V gives CDR1 MRHNA, CDR2 SNTAGT. CDR3 loop: CASSPLAGESGELFF. The CDR3 DNA is TGTGCCAGCAGTCCTCTAGCGGGAGAATCCGGGGAGCTGTTTTTT.

This rearrangement joins TRBV3-1 (or the pseudogene TRBV3-2) to TRBJ2-7; D unresolved. CDR1 is LGHDT, CDR2 YNNKEL, per germline (reference sequence). The CDR3 consists of 15 residues. V lost 4 bases and J lost 1, with 14 bases in between. The CDR3 region is CASSPSETLSYEQYF. The CDR3 DNA sequence: TGTGCCAGCAGCCCTTCCGAGACTCTTTCCTACGAGCAGTACTTC.

V gene TRBV28 combines with J gene TRBJ2-6; maybe TRBD1 (6 bases). The V end was cut by 7 bases, the J end by 2 bases, with 9 bases between. Germline V CDR1 and CDR2: MDHEN, SYDVKM. The CDR3 is 14 amino acids. CDR3 nucleotides: TGTGCCAGCACGAAGGGGGCTGGGGCCAACGTCCTGACTTTC. Translating it yields CASTKGAGANVLTF.

Written as DNA, the CDR3 is TGCGCCAGCAGCCAAGACCCAGGGCGTCCGATGAACACTGAAGCTTTCTTT. Protein sequence: CASSQDPGRPMNTEAFF. This rearrangement joins TRBV4-1 to TRBJ1-1; weak D call: TRBD1 (5 bases). The germline CDR1 and CDR2 sequences are MGHRA and YSYEKL. The germline V and J ends were trimmed by 0 bases and 0 bases, with 14 bases remaining between them. The CDR3 has 17 amino acids.

This clone was observed once. Relative to the germline gene, one junction end is altered; a read error may explain this. The J gene is TRBJ1-2, the V gene TRBV11-2; 7 positions match TRBD1. This CDR3 contains 13 residues. The germline CDR1 and CDR2 sequences are SGHAT and FQNNGV. In nucleotides, the CDR3 is TGTGCCAGCAGCGTAGACAGGGCAAGTGGCTACACCTTC. Translating it yields CASSVDRASGYTF.

V gene TRBV2 combines with J gene TRBJ1-6; weak D call: TRBD1 (6 bases). Germline V gene data show CDR1 as SNHLY and CDR2 as FYNNEI. The CDR3 consists of 16 residues. V lost 6 bases to trimming and J lost 2 bases, with 14 bases between them. Written as DNA, the CDR3 is TGTGCCAGCAGACCCTTACAGGGTCCCTATAATTCACCCCTCCACTTT. Residues: CASRPLQGPYNSPLHF.

This chain's CDR3 is CATSAQREATGELFF. The CDR3 DNA follows: TGTGCCACCAGTGCTCAGCGGGAGGCCACCGGGGAGCTGTTTTTT. The V call is TRBV24-1, the J call TRBJ2-2; 9 bases align to TRBD2. CDR1 is KGHDR and CDR2 is SFDVKD in the germline V gene. V dropped 5 bases and J dropped 4; count of bases not matched to a gene: 4. The CDR3 runs 15 residues.

Written as DNA, the CDR3 is TGTGCCAGCAGCTTGGTGGGCGGCGCGAACACCGGGGAGCTGTTTTTT. This sequence encodes CASSLVGGANTGELFF. This sequence joins TRBV5-4 and TRBJ2-2; D is unresolved. This CDR3 is built from 16 residues. V was cut by 0 bases and J by 0 bases, with 9 bases left in between. The germline CDR1 and CDR2 sequences are SGHNT and YYREEE (reference sequence).

The rearrangement joins TRBV5-1 to TRBJ1-3; D call uncertain. V lost 0 bases, J lost 2 bases, and 6 bases lay in between. CDR1 is SGHRS, CDR2 YFSETQ, per germline. CDR3 size: 14 residues. The CDR3 coding sequence is TGCGCCAGCAGCTTGGGGACCGCTGGAAACACCATATATTTT. It is translated as CASSLGTAGNTIYF.

This chain links TRBV19 with TRBJ2-2, with 9 bases lining up with TRBD1. Germline values: CDR1 LNHDA, CDR2 SQIVND (reference sequence). CDR3 length equals 14 residues. J lost 2 bases, V lost 6 bases, and 1 base had no gene match. CDR3 region: CASRGQGNTGELFF. The CDR3 DNA reads TGTGCCAGTAGGGGACAGGGTAACACCGGGGAGCTGTTTTTT. Variable domain in full (rest from reference TRBV19 and TRBJ2-2): DGGITQSPKYLFRKEGQNVTLSCEQNLNHDAMYWYRQDPGQGLRLIYYSQIVNDFQKGDIAEGYSVSREKKESFPLTVTSAQKNPTAFYLCASRGQGNTGELFFGEGSRLTVL.

The chain employs TRBV6-4 and TRBJ2-3; D is perhaps TRBD1 or TRBD2 (5 bases each). This CDR3 spans 14 amino acids. Germline V lookup: CDR1 MRHNA, CDR2 SNTAGT. With 9 bases removed from V and 1 base from J, the gap between germline ends came to 14 bases. In DNA form, the CDR3 reads TGTGCCAGAGAACCGGGACCGCGCACAGATACGCAGTATTTT. This gives the protein CAREPGPRTDTQYF.

The rearrangement joins TRBV27 to TRBJ1-4, with D possibly being TRBD1 (6 bases). CDR1 MNHEY and CDR2 SMNVEV come from the germline V gene (reference sequence). The V end lost 5 bases, the J end lost 7 bases, and 11 bases lay between the germline ends. CDR3 size: 13 residues. CDR3 DNA sequence: TGTGCCAGCAGTCCACCAGGGGTTGAAAAACTGTTTTTT. It specifies CASSPPGVEKLFF.

This sequence joins TRBV29-1 and TRBJ2-7; 8 nucleotides line up with TRBD1. Unmatched junction bases numbered 14, after V lost 7 bases and J lost 3 bases. Germline CDR1 SQVTM, CDR2 ANQGSEA. The CDR3 consists of 15 residues. DNA for the CDR3: TGCAGCGCCGTGACAGGGGTACACGACAACTACGAGCAGTACTTC. Translated: CSAVTGVHDNYEQYF.

The chain carries TRBV5-8 and TRBJ1-5, with TRBD1 matching 8 bases. CDR3 length equals 14 residues. The germline V gene encodes CDR1 SGHTS and CDR2 YDEGEE. J lost 7 bases, V lost 4 bases, and 7 bases had no gene match. CDR3 nucleotides: TGTGCCAGCAGCGCCTGGACAGGGTGGCAGCCCCAGCATTTT. Translation: CASSAWTGWQPQHF.

The rearrangement links TRBV30 to TRBJ1-4, with D possibly being TRBD1 (6 bases). This CDR3 has 15 residues. V was cut by 0 bases and J by 4 bases, with 12 bases left in between. Germline V lookup: CDR1 GTSNPN, CDR2 SVGIG (reference sequence). The chain's CDR3 is CAWSVEQGINEKLFF. CDR3 nucleotides: TGTGCCTGGAGTGTAGAACAGGGCATTAATGAAAAACTGTTTTTT.

This chain uses TRBV11-1 with TRBJ2-1; D is possibly TRBD2 (5 bases). This CDR3 is 16 amino acids long. Trimming pared 4 bases from V and 3 bases from J, leaving 16 bases between. CDR1 SGHAT and CDR2 FQDESV come from the germline V gene (reference sequence). DNA of the CDR3: TGTGCCAGCAGCTCACGGGTAGCGCGCAACTACAATGAGCAGTTCTTC. It yields the protein CASSSRVARNYNEQFF.

The chain employs TRBV19 and TRBJ2-7; 9 bases align to TRBD1. V was clipped by 4 bases and J by 3 bases; unmatched bases: 7. CDR1 and CDR2 from the germline V gene are LNHDA and SQIVND (reference sequence). The CDR3 is 15 residues long. DNA of the CDR3: TGTGCCAGTAGTAGGCGCCCGGGACAGGGCTACGAGCAGTACTTC. This gives the protein CASSRRPGQGYEQYF.

The CDR3 region is CASSRGPERAGELFF. The DNA of the CDR3 is TGTGCCAGCAGCCGAGGGCCGGAACGCGCCGGGGAGCTGTTTTTT. The chain couples TRBV6-2 or TRBV6-3 to TRBJ2-2; the D gene is possibly TRBD2 (5 bases). CDR1 and CDR2 (germline): MNHEY, SVGEGT. The CDR3 extends over 15 amino acids. Trimming cost V 6 bases and J 6 bases, with 17 bases left between them.

The chain joins TRBV6-5 to TRBJ2-7; D is possibly TRBD2 (5 bases). Deletions cut 10 bases from V and 7 bases from J, with 20 bases between. Germline V lookup: CDR1 MNHEY, CDR2 SVGAGI. The CDR3 runs to 13 residues. The CDR3 reads CATSGGAAKEQYF. CDR3 nucleotides: TGTGCCACTTCCGGTGGAGCGGCTAAGGAGCAGTACTTC.

V gene TRBV7-3 combines with J gene TRBJ2-1; perhaps TRBD1 as D (6 bases). In germline, CDR1 is SGHTA, CDR2 FQGTGA. V was cut by 2 bases and J by 10 bases, with 6 bases left in between. This CDR3 comprises 11 residues. The CDR3 spells CASSLGGEQFF. As DNA, the CDR3 is TGTGCCAGCAGCTTAGGGGGCGAGCAGTTCTTC.

The chain recombines TRBV19 with TRBJ2-2; 9 bases fit TRBD1. The CDR3 length is 17 residues. The V segment lost 9 bases and the J segment 7 bases; nucleotides outside the gene matches: 18. The V gene's germline CDR1 is LNHDA and CDR2 SQIVND (reference sequence). The DNA for the CDR3 is TGTGCCAGCCGAACAACAGGGGGCTCCCTCCTCCTCGGGGAGCTGTTTTTT. Translated: CASRTTGGSLLLGELFF. The full variable domain, completed using reference TRBV19 and TRBJ2-2, is DGGITQSPKYLFRKEGQNVTLSCEQNLNHDAMYWYRQDPGQGLRLIYYSQIVNDFQKGDIAEGYSVSREKKESFPLTVTSAQKNPTAFYLCASRTTGGSLLLGELFFGEGSRLTVL.

The chain uses TRBV3-1 (or the pseudogene TRBV3-2) and TRBJ2-1, with no clear D. Per germline, CDR1 LGHDT and CDR2 YNNKEL (reference sequence). V lost 4 bases and J lost 0, with 7 bases in between. This CDR3 spans 14 amino acids. The CDR3 is CASSPSSSYNEQFF. The DNA for the CDR3 is TGTGCCAGCAGCCCCTCGAGCTCCTACAATGAGCAGTTCTTC.